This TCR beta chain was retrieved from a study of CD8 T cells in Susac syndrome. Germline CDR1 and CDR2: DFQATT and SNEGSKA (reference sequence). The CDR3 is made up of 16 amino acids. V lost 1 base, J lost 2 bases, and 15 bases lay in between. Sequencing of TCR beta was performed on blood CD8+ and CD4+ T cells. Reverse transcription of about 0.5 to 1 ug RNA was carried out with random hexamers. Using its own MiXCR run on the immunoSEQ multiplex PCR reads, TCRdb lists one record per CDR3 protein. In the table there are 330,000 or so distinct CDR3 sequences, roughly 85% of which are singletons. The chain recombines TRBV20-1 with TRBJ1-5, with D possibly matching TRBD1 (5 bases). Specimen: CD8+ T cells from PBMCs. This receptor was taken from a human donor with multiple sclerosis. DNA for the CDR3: TGCAGTGCTAGAGCCGGGACCCTCGGAGGCAATCAGCCCCAGCATTTT. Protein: CSARAGTLGGNQPQHF.